These 14 T cell receptor beta chains were sequenced from one sample in a study of T cell responses to AZD1222 COVID-19 vaccine. TCRdb's table, derived via immunoSEQ multiplex PCR, lists solely in-frame clones and lacks some. Of tens of thousands of clones listed, roughly nine tenths are singletons. The specimen was peripheral blood, collected on day 0 of AZD1222 vaccination. The receptors derive from an adult in good health.

The chain uses TRBV30 and TRBJ2-1, with a tentative D call TRBD1 (6 bases). The CDR3 loop spans 12 amino acids. Trimming removed 3 bases at V and 7 bases at J, with 10 bases between. Germline loops: CDR1 GTSNPN, CDR2 SVGIG (reference sequence). CDR3 protein: CAWSVQGNEQFF. The CDR3 DNA reads as TGTGCCTGGAGCGTACAGGGTAATGAGCAGTTCTTC.

V is TRBV27 and J is TRBJ1-3; D remains unclear. The CDR3 consists of 12 residues. The V end was cut by 6 bases, the J end by 4 bases, with 7 bases between. Germline-derived CDR1 and CDR2 are MNHEY and SMNVEV (reference sequence). The DNA for the CDR3 is TGTGCCAGCAGCGGAGGGGGAAACACCATATATTTT. Its protein product is CASSGGGNTIYF.

The chain employs TRBV7-8 and TRBJ1-1; no clear D. The length of the CDR3 is 15 residues. V dropped 3 bases and J dropped 3 bases, with 14 bases sitting between them. Germline lookup yields CDR1 SGHVS and CDR2 FQNEAQ. Here the CDR3 reads CASSFGWEGYTEAFF. CDR3 DNA: TGTGCCAGCAGCTTCGGCTGGGAAGGGTACACTGAAGCTTTCTTT.

This rearrangement joins TRBV18 to TRBJ1-1; D is possibly TRBD1 (6 bases). The CDR3 spans 18 residues. V dropped 3 bases and J dropped 4 bases, with 24 bases sitting between them. CDR1 KGHSH and CDR2 LQKENI come from the germline V gene. The CDR3 protein is CASSPIPIQGRVFTEAFF. DNA for the CDR3: TGTGCCAGCTCACCTATCCCTATACAGGGTCGGGTTTTCACTGAAGCTTTCTTT.

Only one count was recorded for this clone. The chain carries TRBV10-1 and TRBJ2-1; 8 bases agree with TRBD2. Germline V gene data show CDR1 as WNHNN and CDR2 as SYGVQD (reference sequence). This CDR3 has 14 residues. With 2 bases clipped from V and 7 bases from J, the junction kept 4 bases outside the gene matches. The CDR3 reads CASSEVGTSNEQFF. For the CDR3, the DNA is TGCGCCAGCAGTGAGGTTGGGACTAGTAATGAGCAGTTCTTC.

This sequence joins TRBV6-2 or TRBV6-3 and TRBJ2-7, with 8 bases that match TRBD2. The junction had 13 bases not matched to a gene; V was cut back by 5 bases and J by 1 base. Germline assignment: CDR1 MNHEY and CDR2 SVGEGT. The CDR3 contains 17 residues. Written as DNA, the CDR3 is TGTGCCAGCAGTCACCTTCCGGTCAGCGGGGGTTCCTACGAGCAGTACTTC. It is translated as CASSHLPVSGGSYEQYF.

This clone was recorded once. This sequence joins TRBV7-2 and TRBJ1-1; D is ambiguous. Deletions cut 4 bases from V and 1 base from J, with 13 bases between. The CDR3 is made up of 15 amino acids. Germline values: CDR1 SGHTA, CDR2 FQGNSA. CDR3 coding DNA: TGTGCCAGCAGCTCTTACGGCGCTCCGAACACTGAAGCTTTCTTT. Translation gives CASSSYGAPNTEAFF.

The chain links TRBV30 to TRBJ1-6; no clear D. The CDR3 is 15 residues long. CDR1 is GTSNPN and CDR2 is SVGIG in the germline V gene (reference sequence). The germline V and J ends were trimmed by 0 bases and 6 bases, with 12 bases remaining between them. CDR3 protein: CAWSVLGLLNSPLHF. The CDR3 coding sequence is TGTGCCTGGAGTGTACTAGGGCTCCTTAATTCACCCCTCCACTTT.

This rearrangement joins TRBV4-2 to TRBJ1-5; 9 bases line up with TRBD1. Germline CDR1 and CDR2: LGHNA and YNFKEQ. J lost 5 bases, V lost 3 bases, and 2 bases had no gene match. The CDR3 has 14 residues. The CDR3: CASSQTGGDQPQHF. The CDR3 DNA reads as TGTGCCAGCAGCCAGACAGGGGGGGATCAGCCCCAGCATTTT.

The chain couples TRBV4-3 to TRBJ2-5; 10 positions agree with TRBD2. The V segment lost 0 bases and the J segment 4 bases; nucleotides outside the gene matches: 5. This CDR3 is 16 amino acids long. Germline V lookup: CDR1 LGHNA, CDR2 YSLEER. The CDR3 bases are TGCGCCAGCAGCCAAGATTGGAGCGGGGGGGCAGAGACCCAGTACTTC. Translating gives CASSQDWSGGAETQYF.

The chain is built from TRBV30 and TRBJ1-3, with D perhaps TRBD1 (5 bases). In germline, CDR1 is GTSNPN, CDR2 SVGIG (reference sequence). V gave up 5 bases and J gave up 0 bases, with 14 bases separating them. The length of the CDR3 is 15 residues. This CDR3 reads CAWGWGTSSGNTIYF. CDR3 nucleotide sequence: TGTGCCTGGGGGTGGGGGACGAGCTCTGGAAACACCATATATTTT. The complete variable domain, with remaining parts taken from reference TRBV30 and TRBJ1-3, reads SQTIHQWPATLVQPVGSPLSLECTVEGTSNPNLYWYRQAAGRGLQLLFYSVGIGQISSEVPQNLSASRPQDRQFILSSKKLLLSDSGFYLCAWGWGTSSGNTIYFGEGSWLTVV.

The chain recombines TRBV3-1 (or the pseudogene TRBV3-2) with TRBJ1-3, with TRBD1 as a possible D gene (6 bases). The germline V gene has CDR1 LGHDT and CDR2 YNNKEL (reference sequence). The CDR3 contains 12 residues. Trimming stripped 3 bases from V and 8 bases from J, with 8 bases between. CDR3 sequence reads: CASSHGQHTIYF. CDR3 in DNA: TGTGCCAGCAGCCACGGACAGCACACCATATATTTT.

The chain's CDR3 is CASSRELAGGPYEQYF. The CDR3 DNA reads as TGTGCCAGCAGCCGGGAACTAGCGGGAGGGCCCTACGAGCAGTACTTC. The chain is built from TRBV4-2 and TRBJ2-7; 13 nucleotides agree with TRBD2. V was pared by 4 bases and J by 2 bases, with 5 bases of the junction left unmatched. The CDR3 extends over 16 amino acids. Germline V gene lookup returns CDR1 LGHNA and CDR2 YNFKEQ.

V and J are TRBV5-1 and TRBJ1-2; D gene unclear. The CDR3 loop spans 16 amino acids. V was shortened by 4 bases and J by 0 bases, with 16 bases between the two germline ends. Germline loops: CDR1 SGHRS, CDR2 YFSETQ. CDR3 coding DNA: TGCGCCAGCAGCACCGGACTACTGACAACTAACTATGGCTACACCTTC. Residues: CASSTGLLTTNYGYTF.